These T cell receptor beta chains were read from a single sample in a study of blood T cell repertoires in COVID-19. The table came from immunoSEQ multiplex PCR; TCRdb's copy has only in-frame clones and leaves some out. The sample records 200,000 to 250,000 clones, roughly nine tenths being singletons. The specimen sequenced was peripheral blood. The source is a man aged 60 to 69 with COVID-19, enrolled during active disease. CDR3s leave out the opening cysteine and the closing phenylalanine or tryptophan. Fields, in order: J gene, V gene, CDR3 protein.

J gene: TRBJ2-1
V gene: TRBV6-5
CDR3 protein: ASSYGWGGEQF

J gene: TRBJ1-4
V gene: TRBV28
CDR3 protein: ASSLRGPNEKLF

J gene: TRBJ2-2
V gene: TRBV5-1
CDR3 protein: ASSRQGPDTGELF

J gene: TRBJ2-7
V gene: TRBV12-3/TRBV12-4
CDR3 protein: ASGLLGEQY

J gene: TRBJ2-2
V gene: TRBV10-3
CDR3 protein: AISPTGSGTGELF

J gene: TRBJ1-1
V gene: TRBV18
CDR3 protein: ASSGQELNTEAF

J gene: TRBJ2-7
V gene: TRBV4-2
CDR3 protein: ASSQDGTSGRSSYEQY

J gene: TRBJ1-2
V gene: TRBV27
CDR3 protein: ASSRDRVRGYT

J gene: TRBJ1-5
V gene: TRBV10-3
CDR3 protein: AISVGDSNQPQH

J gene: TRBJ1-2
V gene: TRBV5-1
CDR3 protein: ASSFSQGEGYT

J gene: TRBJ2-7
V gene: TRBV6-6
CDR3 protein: ASSYSPAYEQY

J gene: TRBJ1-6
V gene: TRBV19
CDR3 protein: ASSIYGPGQGVSPLH

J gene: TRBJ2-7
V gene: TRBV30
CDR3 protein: ACRRRGGNEQY

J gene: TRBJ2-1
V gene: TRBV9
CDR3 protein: ASSVVSGNEQF

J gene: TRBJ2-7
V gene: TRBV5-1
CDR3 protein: ASSTSSYEQY

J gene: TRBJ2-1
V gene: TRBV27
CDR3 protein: ASSLRDTLGGNEQF

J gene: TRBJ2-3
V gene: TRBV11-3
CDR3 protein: ASSLGRGGTDTQY

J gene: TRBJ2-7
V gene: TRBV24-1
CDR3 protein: ATSGQGCDEQY

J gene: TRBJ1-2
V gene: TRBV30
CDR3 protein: AWSNAGQFYGYT

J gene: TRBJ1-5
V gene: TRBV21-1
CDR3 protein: ASSKELQPQH

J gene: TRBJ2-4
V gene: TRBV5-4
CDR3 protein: ASSLGSGQGTPKNIQY

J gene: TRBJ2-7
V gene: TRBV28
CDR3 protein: ASSLTQGFSYEQY

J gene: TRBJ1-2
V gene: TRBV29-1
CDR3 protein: SVEGQNYGYT

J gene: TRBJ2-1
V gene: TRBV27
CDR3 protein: ASTQVRKSSYNEQF

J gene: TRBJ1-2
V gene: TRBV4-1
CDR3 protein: ASSRDGGDRGRSVVGYT

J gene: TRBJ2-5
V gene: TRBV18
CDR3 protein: ASSPGPETQY

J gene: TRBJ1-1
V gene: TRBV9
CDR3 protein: ASSPFSGGEAF

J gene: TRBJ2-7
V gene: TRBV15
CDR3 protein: ATSRDPSGPYSYEQY

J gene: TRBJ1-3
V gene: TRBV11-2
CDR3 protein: ASSFGTVRSGNTIY